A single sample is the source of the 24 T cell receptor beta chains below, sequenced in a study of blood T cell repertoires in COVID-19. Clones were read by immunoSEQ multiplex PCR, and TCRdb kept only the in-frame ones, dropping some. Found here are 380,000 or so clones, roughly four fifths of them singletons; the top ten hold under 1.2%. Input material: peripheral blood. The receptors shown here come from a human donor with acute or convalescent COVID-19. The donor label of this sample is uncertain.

The CDR3 loop reads CASRSGTGDRYTF. The CDR3 DNA sequence: TGTGCCAGCAGATCCGGGACAGGGGACCGCTACACCTTC. This rearrangement joins TRBV7-9 to TRBJ1-2, with 10 bases matching TRBD1. CDR3 length: 13 residues. Germline values: CDR1 SEHNR, CDR2 FQNEAQ (reference sequence). Unmatched junction bases numbered 7, after V lost 6 bases and J lost 9 bases.

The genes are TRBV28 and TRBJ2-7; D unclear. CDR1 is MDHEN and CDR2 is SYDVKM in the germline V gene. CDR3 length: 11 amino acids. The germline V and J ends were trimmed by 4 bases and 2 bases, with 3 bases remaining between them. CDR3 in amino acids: CASSSPYEQYF. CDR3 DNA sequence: TGTGCCAGCAGTTCTCCCTACGAGCAGTACTTC.

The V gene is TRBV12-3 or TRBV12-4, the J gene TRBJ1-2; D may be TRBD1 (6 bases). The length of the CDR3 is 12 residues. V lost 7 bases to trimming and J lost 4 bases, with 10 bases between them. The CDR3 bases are TGTGCCAGCACCACAGGGCCCTATGGCTACACCTTC. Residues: CASTTGPYGYTF.

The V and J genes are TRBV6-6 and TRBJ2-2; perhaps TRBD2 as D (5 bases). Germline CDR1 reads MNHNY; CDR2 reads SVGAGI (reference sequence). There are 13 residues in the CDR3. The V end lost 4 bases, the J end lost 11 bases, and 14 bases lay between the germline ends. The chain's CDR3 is CASSSVGGLELFF. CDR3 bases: TGTGCCAGCAGTTCCGTCGGAGGACTCGAGCTGTTTTTT.

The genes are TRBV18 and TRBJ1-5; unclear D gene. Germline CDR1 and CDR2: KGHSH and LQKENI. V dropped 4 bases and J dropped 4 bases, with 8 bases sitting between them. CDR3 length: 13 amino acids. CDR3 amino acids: CASSLYENQPQHF. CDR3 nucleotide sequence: TGTGCCAGCTCACTCTATGAAAATCAGCCCCAGCATTTT. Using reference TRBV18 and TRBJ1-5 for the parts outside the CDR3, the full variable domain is NAGVMQNPRHLVRRRGQEARLRCSPMKGHSHVYWYRQLPEEGLKFMVYLQKENIIDESGMPKERFSAEFPKEGPSILRIQQVVRGDSAAYFCASSLYENQPQHFGDGTRLSIL.

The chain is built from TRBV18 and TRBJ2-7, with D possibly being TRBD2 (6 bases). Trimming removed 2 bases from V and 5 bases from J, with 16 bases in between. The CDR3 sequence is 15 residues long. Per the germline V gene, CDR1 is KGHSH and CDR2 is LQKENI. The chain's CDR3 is CASSPAGPAGHEQYF. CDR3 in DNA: TGTGCCAGCTCACCAGCCGGGCCCGCGGGGCACGAGCAGTACTTC.

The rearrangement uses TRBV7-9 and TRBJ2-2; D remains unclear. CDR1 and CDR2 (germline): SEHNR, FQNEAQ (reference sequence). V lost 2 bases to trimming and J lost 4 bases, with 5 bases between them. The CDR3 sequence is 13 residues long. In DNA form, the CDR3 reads TGTGCCAGCAGCTTAATCTCCACCGGGGAGCTGTTTTTT. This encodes CASSLISTGELFF.

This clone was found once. The DNA of the CDR3 is TGCGCCAGCAGCATGTCCCAGGTCGTAGACACTGAAGCTTTCTTT. Protein sequence: CASSMSQVVDTEAFF. The chain joins TRBV5-1 to TRBJ1-1; D unclear. Germline loops: CDR1 SGHRS, CDR2 YFSETQ. V lost 4 bases, J lost 3 bases, and 16 bases lay in between. This CDR3 is 15 amino acids long.

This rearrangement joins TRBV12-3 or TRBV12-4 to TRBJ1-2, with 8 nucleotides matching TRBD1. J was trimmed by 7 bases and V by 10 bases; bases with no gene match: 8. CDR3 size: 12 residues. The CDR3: CAIPTGVLGYTF. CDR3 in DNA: TGTGCCATCCCGACAGGGGTCCTTGGCTACACCTTC.

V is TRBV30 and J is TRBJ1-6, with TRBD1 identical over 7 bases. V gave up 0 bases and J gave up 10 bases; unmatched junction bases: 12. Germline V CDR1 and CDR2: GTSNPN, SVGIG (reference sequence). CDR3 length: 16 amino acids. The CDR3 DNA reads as TGTGCCTGGAGTGTACAGTTTAGGCAGGGGGAATCACCCCTCCACTTT. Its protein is CAWSVQFRQGESPLHF.

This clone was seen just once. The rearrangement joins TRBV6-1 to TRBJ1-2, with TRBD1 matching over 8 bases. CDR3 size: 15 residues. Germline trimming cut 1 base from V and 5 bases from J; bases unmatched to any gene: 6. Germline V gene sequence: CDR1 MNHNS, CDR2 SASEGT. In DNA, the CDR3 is TGTGCCAGCAGTGAAGGGGACAGGCCGCTTTATGGCTACACCTTC. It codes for CASSEGDRPLYGYTF.

CDR3 amino acids: CASSSGTGTDRNSPLHF. The CDR3 coding sequence is TGTGCCAGCAGCTCCGGTACAGGGACCGATCGTAATTCACCCCTCCACTTT. The V gene is TRBV7-9, the J gene TRBJ1-6; tentative D call: TRBD1 (6 bases). This CDR3 has 17 residues. The V end lost 4 bases, the J end lost 6 bases, and 19 bases lay between the germline ends. Per the germline V gene, CDR1 is SEHNR and CDR2 is FQNEAQ (reference sequence).

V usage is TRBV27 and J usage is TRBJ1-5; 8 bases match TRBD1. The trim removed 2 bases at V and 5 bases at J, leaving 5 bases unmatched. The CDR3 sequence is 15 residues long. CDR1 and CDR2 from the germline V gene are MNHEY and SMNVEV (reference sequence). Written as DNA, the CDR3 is TGTGCCAGCAGTTTAACAGGGGGTTCGCATCAGCCCCAGCATTTT. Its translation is CASSLTGGSHQPQHF.

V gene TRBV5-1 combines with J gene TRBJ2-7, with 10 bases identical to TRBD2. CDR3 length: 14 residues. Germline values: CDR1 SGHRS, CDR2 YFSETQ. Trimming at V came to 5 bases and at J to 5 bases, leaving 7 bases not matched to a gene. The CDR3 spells CASSPSGGMDEQYF. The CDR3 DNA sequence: TGCGCCAGCAGTCCTAGCGGGGGTATGGACGAGCAGTACTTC.

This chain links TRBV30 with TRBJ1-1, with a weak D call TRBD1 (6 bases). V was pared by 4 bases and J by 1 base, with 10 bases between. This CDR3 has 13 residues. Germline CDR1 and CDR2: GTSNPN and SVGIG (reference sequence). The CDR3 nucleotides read TGTGCCTGGACTGCGACAGGGAACACTGAAGCTTTCTTT. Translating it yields CAWTATGNTEAFF. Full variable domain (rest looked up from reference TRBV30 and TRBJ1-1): SQTIHQWPATLVQPVGSPLSLECTVEGTSNPNLYWYRQAAGRGLQLLFYSVGIGQISSEVPQNLSASRPQDRQFILSSKKLLLSDSGFYLCAWTATGNTEAFFGQGTRLTVV.

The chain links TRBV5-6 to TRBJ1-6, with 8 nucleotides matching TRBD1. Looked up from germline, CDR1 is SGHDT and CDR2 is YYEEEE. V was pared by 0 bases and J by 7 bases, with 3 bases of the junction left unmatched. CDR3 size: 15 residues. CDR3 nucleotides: TGTGCCAGCAGCTTGGGTGGGACAGGAAATTCACCCCTCCACTTT. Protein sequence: CASSLGGTGNSPLHF.

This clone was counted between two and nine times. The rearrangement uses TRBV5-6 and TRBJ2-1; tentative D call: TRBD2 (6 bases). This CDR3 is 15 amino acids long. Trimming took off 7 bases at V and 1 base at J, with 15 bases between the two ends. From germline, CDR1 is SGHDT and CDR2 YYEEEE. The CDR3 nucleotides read TGTGCCAGCGGGACTTTTCCGGGGTCCTACAATGAGCAGTTCTTC. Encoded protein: CASGTFPGSYNEQFF.

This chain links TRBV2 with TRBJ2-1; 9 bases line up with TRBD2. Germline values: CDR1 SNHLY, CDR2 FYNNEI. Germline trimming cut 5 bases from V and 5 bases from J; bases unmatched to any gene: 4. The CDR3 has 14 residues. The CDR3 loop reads CASSRRLADNEQFF. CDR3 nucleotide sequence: TGTGCCAGCAGTCGGAGACTAGCGGACAATGAGCAGTTCTTC.

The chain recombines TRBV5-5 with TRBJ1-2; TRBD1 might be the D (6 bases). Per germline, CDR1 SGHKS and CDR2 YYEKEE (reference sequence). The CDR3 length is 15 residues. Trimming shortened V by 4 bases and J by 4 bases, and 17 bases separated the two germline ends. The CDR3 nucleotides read TGTGCCAGCAGCCACCCGGGTCAGGGGAGCTATGGCTACACCTTC. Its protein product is CASSHPGQGSYGYTF.

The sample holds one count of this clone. CDR3 loop: CAWSRGAGGTEAFF. In DNA, the CDR3 is TGTGCCTGGAGTAGAGGGGCAGGGGGCACTGAAGCTTTCTTT. The chain links TRBV30 to TRBJ1-1; 7 bases are shared with TRBD1. The CDR3 loop spans 14 amino acids. J lost 4 bases, V lost 2 bases, and 7 bases had no gene match. Germline V CDR1 and CDR2: GTSNPN, SVGIG (reference sequence). The full variable domain, with the rest looked up from reference TRBV30 and TRBJ1-1, is SQTIHQWPATLVQPVGSPLSLECTVEGTSNPNLYWYRQAAGRGLQLLFYSVGIGQISSEVPQNLSASRPQDRQFILSSKKLLLSDSGFYLCAWSRGAGGTEAFFGQGTRLTVV.

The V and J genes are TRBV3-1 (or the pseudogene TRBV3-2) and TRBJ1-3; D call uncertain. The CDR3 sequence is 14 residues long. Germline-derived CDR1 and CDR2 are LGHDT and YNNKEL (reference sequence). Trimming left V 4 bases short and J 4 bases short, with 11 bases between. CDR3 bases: TGTGCCAGCAGCCTCTTCCTTTCCGGAAACACCATATATTTT. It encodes CASSLFLSGNTIYF.

The CDR3: CASSQDTAQDTQYF. CDR3 nucleotide sequence: TGTGCCAGCAGCCAAGATACAGCACAGGATACGCAGTATTTT. The J gene is TRBJ2-3, the V gene TRBV4-2; D is ambiguous. CDR1 and CDR2 from the germline V gene are LGHNA and YNFKEQ. V was trimmed by 0 bases and J by 6 bases, leaving 10 bases between them. CDR3 length: 14 residues.

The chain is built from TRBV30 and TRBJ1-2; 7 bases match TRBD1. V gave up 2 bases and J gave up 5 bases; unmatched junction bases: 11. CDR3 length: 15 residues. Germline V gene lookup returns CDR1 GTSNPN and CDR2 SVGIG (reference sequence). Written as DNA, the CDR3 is TGTGCCTGGAGTAGTCAGACAGGGCGAGAATATGGCTACACCTTC. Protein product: CAWSSQTGREYGYTF.

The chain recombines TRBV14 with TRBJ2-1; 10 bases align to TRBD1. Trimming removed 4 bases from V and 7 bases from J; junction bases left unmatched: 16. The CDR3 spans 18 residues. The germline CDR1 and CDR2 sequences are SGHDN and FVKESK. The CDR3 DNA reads TGTGCCAGCAGCCCACAAAAAATATCCCGGACAGGGGGGAATGAGCAGTTCTTC. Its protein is CASSPQKISRTGGNEQFF.